Described below is a single T cell receptor (beta chain) sequence and its context. In the authors' methods: Amplification with reference gene primers provided the estimates of nucleated cell counts. TCRdb's copy holds only in-frame clones and misses some; the assay was immunoSEQ multiplex PCR. The V and J calls and clone size come from that table; D and trimming were worked out from the DNA. This table holds 200,000 to 250,000 clones, 70% to 85% found once. V shed 2 bases and J shed 2 bases, with 7 bases lying between them. CDR3 length: 13 amino acids. Germline V gives CDR1 SGHRS, CDR2 YFSETQ. These data belong to a study of blood T cell repertoires in COVID-19. On the study more broadly: The samples span acute and convalescent COVID-19 from the United States, Italy and Spain. PBMCs, B-cell-depleted T cells, or T cells provided the cDNA or gDNA that made up the material.

This TCR came from a man at least 80 years old with acute or convalescent COVID-19. The sequenced sample was peripheral blood. The chain combines TRBV5-1 with TRBJ1-2; D is unclear. The CDR3: CASSFVRNYGYTF. The CDR3 DNA is TGCGCCAGCAGCTTTGTCAGAAACTATGGCTACACCTTC.